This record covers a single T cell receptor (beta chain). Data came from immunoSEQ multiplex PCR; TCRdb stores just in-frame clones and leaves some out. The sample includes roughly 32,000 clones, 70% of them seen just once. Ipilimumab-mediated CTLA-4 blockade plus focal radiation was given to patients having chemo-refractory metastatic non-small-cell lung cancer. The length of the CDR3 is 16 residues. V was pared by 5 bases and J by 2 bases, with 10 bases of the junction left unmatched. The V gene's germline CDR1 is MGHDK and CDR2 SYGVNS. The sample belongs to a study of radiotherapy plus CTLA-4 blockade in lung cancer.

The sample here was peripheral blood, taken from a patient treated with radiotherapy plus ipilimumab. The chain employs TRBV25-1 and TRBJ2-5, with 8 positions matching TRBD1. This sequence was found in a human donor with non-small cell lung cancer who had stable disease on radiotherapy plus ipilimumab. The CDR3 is CASSTPDRGRQETQYF. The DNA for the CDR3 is TGTGCCAGCAGTACGCCCGACAGGGGACGGCAAGAGACCCAGTACTTC.